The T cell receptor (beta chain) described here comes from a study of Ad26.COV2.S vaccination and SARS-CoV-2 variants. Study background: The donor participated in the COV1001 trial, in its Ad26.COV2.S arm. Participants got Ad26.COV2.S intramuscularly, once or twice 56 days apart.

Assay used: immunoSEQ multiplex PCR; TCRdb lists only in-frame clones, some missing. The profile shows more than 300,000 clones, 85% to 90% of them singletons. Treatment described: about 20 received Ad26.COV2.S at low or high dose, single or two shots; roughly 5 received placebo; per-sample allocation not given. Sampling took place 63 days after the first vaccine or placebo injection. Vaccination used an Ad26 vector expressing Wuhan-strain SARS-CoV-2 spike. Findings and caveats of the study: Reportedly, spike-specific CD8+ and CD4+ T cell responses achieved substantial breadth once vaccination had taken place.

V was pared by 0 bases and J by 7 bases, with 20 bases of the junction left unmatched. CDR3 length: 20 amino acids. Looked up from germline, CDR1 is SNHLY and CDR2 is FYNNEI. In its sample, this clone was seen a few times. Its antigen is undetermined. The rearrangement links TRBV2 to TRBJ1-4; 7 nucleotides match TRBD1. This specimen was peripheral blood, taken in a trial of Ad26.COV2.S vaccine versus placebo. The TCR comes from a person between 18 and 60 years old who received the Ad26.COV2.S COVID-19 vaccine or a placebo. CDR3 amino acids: CASSEALPTGVESEIEKLFF. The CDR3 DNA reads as TGTGCCAGCAGTGAAGCGCTTCCCACAGGGGTGGAATCGGAGATTGAAAAACTGTTTTTT.